This T cell receptor (beta chain) is from a study of OX40 agonist ivuxolimab in advanced cancers. TCRdb's table, derived via immunoSEQ multiplex PCR, lists solely in-frame clones and lacks some. The sample shows approximately 23,000 clones, around 80% of them seen only once. Per germline, CDR1 SGDLS and CDR2 YYNGEE. The CDR3 consists of 15 residues. Losses at the gene ends were 0 bases for V and 4 bases for J; bases not matched to a gene: 5. The clonotype was recovered from an adult with an advanced solid tumor such as melanoma, head and neck, liver or kidney cancer. Here the sequenced sample was CD4+ or CD8+ T cells sorted from blood, taken in a trial of the OX40 agonist ivuxolimab. This chain uses TRBV9 with TRBJ2-7, with 9 bases aligning to TRBD1. DNA for the CDR3: TGTGCCAGCAGCGTAGGGTCCGACAGGGGGTACGAGCAGTACTTC. Translation gives CASSVGSDRGYEQYF.